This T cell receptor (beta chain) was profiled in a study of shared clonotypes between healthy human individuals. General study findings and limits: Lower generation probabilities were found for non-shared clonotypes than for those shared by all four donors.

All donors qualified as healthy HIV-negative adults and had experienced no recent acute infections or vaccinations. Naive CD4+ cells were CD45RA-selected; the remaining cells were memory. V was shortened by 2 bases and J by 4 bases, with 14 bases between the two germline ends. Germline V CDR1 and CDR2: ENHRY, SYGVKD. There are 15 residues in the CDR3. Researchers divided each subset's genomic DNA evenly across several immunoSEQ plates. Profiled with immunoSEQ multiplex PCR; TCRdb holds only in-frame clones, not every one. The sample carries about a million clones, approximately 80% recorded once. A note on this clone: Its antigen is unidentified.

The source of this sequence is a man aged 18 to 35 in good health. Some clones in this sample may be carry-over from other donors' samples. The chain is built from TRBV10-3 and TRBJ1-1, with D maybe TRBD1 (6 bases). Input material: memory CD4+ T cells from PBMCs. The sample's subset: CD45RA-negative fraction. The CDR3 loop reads CAISETDRRGTEAFF. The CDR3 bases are TGTGCCATCAGTGAGACCGACAGGCGGGGCACTGAAGCTTTCTTT.